This T cell receptor beta chain was retrieved from a study of T-cell memory formation after mild COVID-19. This clonotype was counted many times. Constant-segment primers served in 5'RACE that generated TCR alpha and TCR beta cDNA libraries bearing sample barcodes and UMIs. One entry per CDR3 protein results from TCRdb running MiXCR on the 5' RACE reads. The sample lists about 110,000 distinct CDR3 sequences; approximately 13% were seen once. Germline V CDR1 and CDR2: LGHNA, YSLEER. The CDR3 totals 14 residues. The V end was cut by 8 bases, the J end by 8 bases, with 19 bases between. The material sequenced was PBMCs or a T cell subset sorted from them (not recorded which). V is TRBV4-3 and J is TRBJ2-1; TRBD2 might be the D (6 bases). This clonotype originated in an adult woman who had mild COVID-19 (a few samples of this study predate the infection). Cell type and time point are not known. The CDR3 region is CASRDSGAGYEQFF. The DNA of the CDR3 is TGCGCCAGCCGCGATAGCGGAGCGGGCTATGAGCAGTTCTTC.